Presented here are 19 T cell receptor beta chains from one specimen sequenced in a study of blood T cell repertoires in COVID-19. Sequencing used immunoSEQ multiplex PCR; TCRdb keeps in-frame clones, though not all of them. In the table there are approximately 250,000 clones, over 75% of which are singletons. The sequenced material came from PBMCs or T cells enriched from blood (not recorded which). The receptors come from a woman in her forties who had been exposed to COVID-19.

V and J are TRBV7-8 and TRBJ1-6; D not certain. V was pared by 10 bases and J by 18 bases, with 25 bases between. Germline CDR1 and CDR2: SGHVS and FQNEAQ. This CDR3 comprises 13 residues. CDR3: CATYDYGVGVYHF. CDR3 sequence (DNA): TGTGCCACCTACGACTACGGGGTGGGAGTATACCACTTT.

The chain has TRBV3-1 (or the pseudogene TRBV3-2) and TRBJ2-4, with 11 bases identical to TRBD2. This CDR3 region has 19 residues. V lost 1 base and J lost 0; bases outside the gene matches: 8. Germline CDR1 reads LGHDT; CDR2 reads YNNKEL (reference sequence). CDR3 in DNA: TGTGCCAGCAGCCAAGGTCTAGCGGGGGGTTGGCTAGCCAAAAACATTCAGTACTTC. Translation: CASSQGLAGGWLAKNIQYF.

The genes are TRBV29-1 and TRBJ1-1; possibly TRBD1 for D (5 bases). This CDR3 region has 11 residues. Trimming left V 6 bases short and J 6 bases short, with 11 bases between. CDR1 SQVTM and CDR2 ANQGSEA come from the germline V gene. The CDR3 nucleotides read TGCAGCGTCCCCAAGGGGCCTGAAGCTTTCTTT. It codes for CSVPKGPEAFF.

This clone has a handful of counts. The gene calls are TRBV18 and TRBJ1-5, with 8 bases fitting TRBD1. Germline CDR1 is KGHSH and CDR2 is LQKENI. Losses at the gene ends were 6 bases for V and 3 bases for J; bases not matched to a gene: 4. This CDR3 spans 14 amino acids. This chain's CDR3 is CASSRQGNNQPQHF. Here the CDR3 DNA reads TGTGCCAGCTCCCGACAGGGGAACAATCAGCCCCAGCATTTT.

V is TRBV4-3 and J is TRBJ1-4; D is unresolved. Deletions cut 4 bases from V and 8 bases from J, with 11 bases between. Germline V gene data show CDR1 as LGHNA and CDR2 as YSLEER. This CDR3 is 13 amino acids long. The CDR3 nucleotides are TGCGCCAGCAGCCGGCAGCGTGGAGAAAAACTGTTTTTT. Its translation: CASSRQRGEKLFF.

The chain is built from TRBV7-2 and TRBJ1-4; 7 nucleotides line up with TRBD1. With 5 bases clipped from V and 3 bases from J, the junction kept 6 bases outside the gene matches. The CDR3 consists of 15 residues. Germline V CDR1 and CDR2: SGHTA, FQGNSA. This CDR3 is CASSPDRVANEKLFF. The CDR3 nucleotides are TGTGCCAGCAGCCCTGACAGGGTGGCTAATGAAAAACTGTTTTTT.

The V and J genes are TRBV12-3 or TRBV12-4 and TRBJ1-4, with a weak D call TRBD1 (6 bases). The CDR3 length is 13 residues. Trimming took off 5 bases at V and 8 bases at J, with 12 bases between the two ends. The CDR3 bases are TGTGCCAGCAGTGGGGGGGCACAAGAAAAACTGTTTTTT. The encoded protein is CASSGGAQEKLFF.

CDR3 DNA sequence: TGTGCCAGCAGCCAAGATTTGGGGGGGGCAATGCCTATGAACACTGAAGCTTTCTTT. Protein sequence: CASSQDLGGAMPMNTEAFF. The chain carries TRBV14 and TRBJ1-1; TRBD1 might be the D (6 bases). Germline values: CDR1 SGHDN, CDR2 FVKESK. The CDR3 extends over 19 amino acids. The germline V and J ends were trimmed by 0 bases and 0 bases, with 20 bases remaining between them. Drawing the rest from reference TRBV14 and TRBJ1-1, the complete variable domain is EAGVTQFPSHSVIEKGQTVTLRCDPISGHDNLYWYRRVMGKEIKFLLHFVKESKQDESGMPNNRFLAERTGGTYSTLKVQPAELEDSGVYFCASSQDLGGAMPMNTEAFFGQGTRLTVV.

This chain links TRBV5-6 with TRBJ1-4, with TRBD1 matching over 10 bases. V lost 4 bases and J lost 8; bases outside the gene matches: 14. The CDR3 spans 17 residues. The germline V gene encodes CDR1 SGHDT and CDR2 YYEEEE. The CDR3 reads CASSPGQGKAWGEKLFF. As DNA, the CDR3 is TGTGCCAGCAGCCCGGGACAGGGGAAGGCCTGGGGGGAAAAACTGTTTTTT.

The rearrangement links TRBV12-3 or TRBV12-4 to TRBJ1-6, with D unclear. CDR3 size: 12 residues. The V gene lost 3 bases and the J gene lost 5 bases, with 2 bases spanning the gap. CDR3 bases: TGTGCCAGCAGTTTTAATAATTCACCCCTCCACTTT. It codes for CASSFNNSPLHF.

This clone was seen just once. The chain combines TRBV30 with TRBJ2-7, with 7 bases fitting TRBD1. The CDR3 spans 13 residues. In germline, CDR1 is GTSNPN, CDR2 SVGIG (reference sequence). V lost 2 bases to trimming and J lost 5 bases; unmatched junction nucleotides: 6. The chain's CDR3 is CAWSLDRFNEQYF. CDR3 bases: TGTGCCTGGAGTTTGGACAGGTTCAACGAGCAGTACTTC.

This clone has only one observation. The chain is built from TRBV18 and TRBJ2-7; TRBD1 aligns across 11 bases. This CDR3 has 16 amino acids. The ends lost 2 bases at V and 1 base at J; junction bases unmatched: 4. Germline CDR1 reads KGHSH; CDR2 reads LQKENI. DNA of the CDR3: TGTGCCAGCTCACCAGCCGGGACAGGGGGTTCCTACGAGCAGTACTTC. Translated, it gives CASSPAGTGGSYEQYF.

CDR3 sequence reads: CASSPGMNTEAFF. The CDR3 DNA sequence: TGTGCCAGCAGCCCGGGGATGAACACTGAAGCTTTCTTT. This chain uses TRBV9 with TRBJ1-1; unclear D gene. Trimming cost V 4 bases and J 0 bases, with 7 bases left between them. From germline, CDR1 is SGDLS and CDR2 YYNGEE. This CDR3 contains 13 residues.

The genes are TRBV4-1 and TRBJ2-2; 7 nucleotides agree with TRBD2. Germline V gene data show CDR1 as MGHRA and CDR2 as YSYEKL. V gave up 3 bases and J gave up 4 bases; unmatched junction bases: 14. The CDR3 is 18 amino acids. CDR3 nucleotides: TGCGCCAGCAGCCAGGCGGGAGTGGCCCCACTGCGCACCGGGGAGCTGTTTTTT. Residues: CASSQAGVAPLRTGELFF.

Concerning this clone: Other nucleotide sequences from this sample produce the same CDR3. V usage is TRBV5-1 and J usage is TRBJ2-1; TRBD1 aligns across 9 bases. This CDR3 has 13 residues. Germline V gives CDR1 SGHRS, CDR2 YFSETQ. Trimming took 4 bases from V and 7 from J; bases not matched to a gene: 3. The CDR3 loop is CASSPDRGNEQFF. The DNA of the CDR3 is TGCGCCAGCAGCCCCGACAGGGGGAATGAGCAGTTCTTC.

This rearrangement joins TRBV7-2 to TRBJ2-5; the match to TRBD2 covers 10 bases. Germline assignment: CDR1 SGHTA and CDR2 FQGNSA. CDR3 length: 16 amino acids. The J segment lost 2 bases and the V segment lost 1 base, leaving 4 bases of the junction unmatched. The CDR3 reads CASSLVSGRLQETQYF. The CDR3 nucleotides are TGTGCCAGCAGCTTAGTTAGCGGGAGGCTACAAGAGACCCAGTACTTC.

J is TRBJ2-7 and V is TRBV4-1; the match to TRBD2 covers 9 bases. Germline CDR1 reads MGHRA; CDR2 reads YSYEKL. There are 14 residues in the CDR3. The J segment lost 4 bases and the V segment lost 5 bases, leaving 6 bases of the junction unmatched. The CDR3 sequence: CASSGLAGLYEQYV. DNA for the CDR3: TGCGCCAGCAGCGGGCTAGCGGGGCTTTACGAGCAGTACGTC.

The chain's CDR3 is CASSPETGDYNEQYF. CDR3 coding DNA: TGTGCCAGCAGCCCGGAGACAGGGGACTATAACGAGCAGTACTTC. This rearrangement joins TRBV7-2 to TRBJ2-7; a possible D gene is TRBD1 (8 bases). Trimming stripped 5 bases from V and 5 bases from J, with 19 bases between. The germline CDR1 and CDR2 sequences are SGHTA and FQGNSA. This CDR3 comprises 15 residues.

The chain carries TRBV7-9 and TRBJ1-1; D may be TRBD1 (6 bases). The CDR3 loop spans 17 amino acids. Trimming removed 1 base at V and 5 bases at J, with 20 bases between. Germline lookup yields CDR1 SEHNR and CDR2 FQNEAQ (reference sequence). The CDR3: CASSLGRSGGHRTEAFF. The CDR3 coding sequence is TGTGCCAGCAGCTTAGGACGGTCGGGGGGCCATAGAACTGAAGCTTTCTTT.